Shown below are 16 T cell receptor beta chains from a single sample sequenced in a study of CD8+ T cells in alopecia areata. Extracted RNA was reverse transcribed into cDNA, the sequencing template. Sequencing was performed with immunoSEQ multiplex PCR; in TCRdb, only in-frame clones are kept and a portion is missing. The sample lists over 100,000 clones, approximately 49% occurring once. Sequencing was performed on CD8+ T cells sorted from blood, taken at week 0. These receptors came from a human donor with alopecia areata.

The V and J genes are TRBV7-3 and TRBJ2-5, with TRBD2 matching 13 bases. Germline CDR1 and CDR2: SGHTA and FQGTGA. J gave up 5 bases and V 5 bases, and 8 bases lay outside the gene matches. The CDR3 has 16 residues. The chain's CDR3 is CASSQKTSGGPETQYF. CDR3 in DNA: TGTGCCAGCAGCCAAAAGACTAGCGGGGGGCCGGAGACCCAGTACTTC.

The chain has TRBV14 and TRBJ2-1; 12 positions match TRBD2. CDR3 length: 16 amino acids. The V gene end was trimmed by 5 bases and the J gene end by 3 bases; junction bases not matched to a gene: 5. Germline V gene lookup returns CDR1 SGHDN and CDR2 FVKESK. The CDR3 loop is CASSDETSGGYNEQFF. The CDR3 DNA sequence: TGTGCCAGCAGCGATGAGACTAGCGGGGGCTACAATGAGCAGTTCTTC.

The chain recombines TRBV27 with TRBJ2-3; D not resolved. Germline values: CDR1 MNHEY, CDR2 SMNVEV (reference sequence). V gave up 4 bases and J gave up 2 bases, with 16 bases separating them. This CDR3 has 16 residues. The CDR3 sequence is CASSYGTFTPTDTQYF. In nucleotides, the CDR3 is TGTGCCAGCAGTTACGGTACCTTTACACCCACAGATACGCAGTATTTT.

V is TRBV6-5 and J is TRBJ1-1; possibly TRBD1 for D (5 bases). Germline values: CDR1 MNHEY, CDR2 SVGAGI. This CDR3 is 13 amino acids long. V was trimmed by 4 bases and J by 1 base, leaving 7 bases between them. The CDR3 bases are TGTGCCAGCAGTTTGGGGGGGAACACTGAAGCTTTCTTT. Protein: CASSLGGNTEAFF.

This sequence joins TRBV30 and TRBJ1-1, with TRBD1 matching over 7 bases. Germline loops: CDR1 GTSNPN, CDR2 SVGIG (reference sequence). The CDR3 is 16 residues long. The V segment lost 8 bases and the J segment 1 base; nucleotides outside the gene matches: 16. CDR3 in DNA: TGTGCCGCCGGCGAGGGGGCAGGAGGGGGGAACACTGAAGCTTTCTTT. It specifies CAAGEGAGGGNTEAFF.

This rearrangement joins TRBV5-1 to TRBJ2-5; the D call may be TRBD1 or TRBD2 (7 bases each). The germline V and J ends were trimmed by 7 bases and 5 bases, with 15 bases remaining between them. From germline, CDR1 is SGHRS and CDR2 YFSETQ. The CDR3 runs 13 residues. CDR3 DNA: TGCGCCAGCCAACGACAGGGAGGGGAGACCCAGTACTTC. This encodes CASQRQGGETQYF.

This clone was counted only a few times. The CDR3 sequence: CASSQGFFEETGSYEQYF. The CDR3 DNA reads as TGCGCCAGCAGCCAAGGATTTTTCGAAGAGACAGGATCCTACGAGCAGTACTTC. The chain is built from TRBV4-3 and TRBJ2-7; tentatively, D is TRBD1 (6 bases). The V end was cut by 1 base, the J end by 1 base, with 20 bases between. The CDR3 has 18 residues. CDR1 and CDR2 (germline): LGHNA, YSLEER.

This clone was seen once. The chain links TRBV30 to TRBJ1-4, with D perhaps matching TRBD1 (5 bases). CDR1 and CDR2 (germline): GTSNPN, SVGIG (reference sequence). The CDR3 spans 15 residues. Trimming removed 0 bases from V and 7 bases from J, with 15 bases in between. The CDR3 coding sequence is TGTGCCTGGAGTGTGACGGGATCAAGGGGTGAAAAACTGTTTTTT. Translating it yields CAWSVTGSRGEKLFF.

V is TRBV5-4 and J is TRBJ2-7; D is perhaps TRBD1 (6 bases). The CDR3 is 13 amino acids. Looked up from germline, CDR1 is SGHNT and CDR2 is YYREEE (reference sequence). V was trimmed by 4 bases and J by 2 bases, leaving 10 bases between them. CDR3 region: CASSQDSAYEQYF. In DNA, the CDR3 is TGTGCCAGCAGCCAGGACAGCGCCTACGAGCAGTACTTC.

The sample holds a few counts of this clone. This chain's CDR3 is CASMGTGLLLGSPLHF. The CDR3, as DNA: TGTGCCAGTATGGGGACAGGACTCCTACTGGGTTCACCCCTCCACTTT. This rearrangement joins TRBV19 to TRBJ1-6, with 8 nucleotides matching TRBD1. The germline gives CDR1 LNHDA, CDR2 SQIVND (reference sequence). The CDR3 totals 16 residues. With 7 bases clipped from V and 9 bases from J, the junction kept 14 bases outside the gene matches. The full variable domain, with the rest looked up from reference TRBV19 and TRBJ1-6, is DGGITQSPKYLFRKEGQNVTLSCEQNLNHDAMYWYRQDPGQGLRLIYYSQIVNDFQKGDIAEGYSVSREKKESFPLTVTSAQKNPTAFYLCASMGTGLLLGSPLHFGNGTRLTVT.

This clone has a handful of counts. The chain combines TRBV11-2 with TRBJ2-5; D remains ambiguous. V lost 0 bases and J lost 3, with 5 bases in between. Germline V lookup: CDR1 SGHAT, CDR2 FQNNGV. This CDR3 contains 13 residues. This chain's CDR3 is CASSLDREETQYF. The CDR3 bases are TGTGCCAGCAGCTTAGACAGAGAAGAGACCCAGTACTTC.

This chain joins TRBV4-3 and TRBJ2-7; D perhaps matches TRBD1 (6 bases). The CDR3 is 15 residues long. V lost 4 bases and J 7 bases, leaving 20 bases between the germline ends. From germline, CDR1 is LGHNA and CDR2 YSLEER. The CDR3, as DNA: TGCGCCAGCAGCCCCCAGGACAGCCGAACCTGGGAGCAGTACTTC. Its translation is CASSPQDSRTWEQYF.

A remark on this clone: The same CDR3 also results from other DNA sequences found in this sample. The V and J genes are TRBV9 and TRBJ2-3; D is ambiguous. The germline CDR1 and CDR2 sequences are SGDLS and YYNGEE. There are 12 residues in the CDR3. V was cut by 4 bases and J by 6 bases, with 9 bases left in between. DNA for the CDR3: TGTGCCAGCAGCCGTAGTGCCGATACGCAGTATTTT. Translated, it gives CASSRSADTQYF.

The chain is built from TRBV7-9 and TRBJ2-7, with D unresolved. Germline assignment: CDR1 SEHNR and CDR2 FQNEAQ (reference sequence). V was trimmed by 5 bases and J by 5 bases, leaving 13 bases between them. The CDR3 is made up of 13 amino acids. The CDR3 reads CASSPVMGNEQYF. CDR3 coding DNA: TGTGCCAGCAGCCCTGTCATGGGGAACGAGCAGTACTTC.

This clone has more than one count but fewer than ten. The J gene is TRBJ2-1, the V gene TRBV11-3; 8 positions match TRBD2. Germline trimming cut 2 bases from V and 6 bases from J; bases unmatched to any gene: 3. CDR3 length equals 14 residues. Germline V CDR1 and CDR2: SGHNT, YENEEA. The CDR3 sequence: CASSLPGGANEQFF. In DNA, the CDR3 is TGTGCCAGCAGCTTACCCGGGGGGGCCAATGAGCAGTTCTTC.

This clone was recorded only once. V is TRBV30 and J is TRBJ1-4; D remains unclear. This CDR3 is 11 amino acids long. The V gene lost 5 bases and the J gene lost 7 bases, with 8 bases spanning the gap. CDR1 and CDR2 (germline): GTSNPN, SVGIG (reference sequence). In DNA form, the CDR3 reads TGTGCCTGGGGGGTCAGTGAAAAACTGTTTTTT. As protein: CAWGVSEKLFF.